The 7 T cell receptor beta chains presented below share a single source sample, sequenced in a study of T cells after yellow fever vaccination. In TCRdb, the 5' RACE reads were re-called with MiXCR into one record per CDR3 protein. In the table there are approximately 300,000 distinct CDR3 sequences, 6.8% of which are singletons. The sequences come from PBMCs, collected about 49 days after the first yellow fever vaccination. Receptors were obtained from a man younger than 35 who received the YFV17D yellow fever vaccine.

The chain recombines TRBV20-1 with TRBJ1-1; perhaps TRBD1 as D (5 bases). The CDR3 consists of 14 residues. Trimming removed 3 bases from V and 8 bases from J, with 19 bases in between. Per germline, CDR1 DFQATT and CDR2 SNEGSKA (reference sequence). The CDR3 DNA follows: TGCAGTGCTAGTGGGGGAGGCCCCAGTCGGGAAGCTTTCTTT. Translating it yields CSASGGGPSREAFF.

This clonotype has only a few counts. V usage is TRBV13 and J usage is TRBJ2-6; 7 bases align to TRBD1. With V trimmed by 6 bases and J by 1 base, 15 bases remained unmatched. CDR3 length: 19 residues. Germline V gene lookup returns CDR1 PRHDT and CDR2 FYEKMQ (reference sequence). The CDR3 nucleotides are TGTGCCAGCAGGCTGGACAGGTTCCCCTTAAGATCTGGGGCCAACGTCCTGACTTTC. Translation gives CASRLDRFPLRSGANVLTF.

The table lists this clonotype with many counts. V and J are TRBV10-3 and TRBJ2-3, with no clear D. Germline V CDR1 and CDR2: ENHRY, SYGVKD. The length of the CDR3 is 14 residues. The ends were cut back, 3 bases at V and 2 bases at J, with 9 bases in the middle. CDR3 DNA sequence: TGTGCCATCAGTGAAGACCACTACACAGATACGCAGTATTTT. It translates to CAISEDHYTDTQYF.

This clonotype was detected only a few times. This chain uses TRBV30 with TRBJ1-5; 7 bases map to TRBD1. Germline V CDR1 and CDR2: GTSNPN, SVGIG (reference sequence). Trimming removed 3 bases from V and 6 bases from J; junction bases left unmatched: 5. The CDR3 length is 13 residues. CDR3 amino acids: CAWSRGGRQPQHF. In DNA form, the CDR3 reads TGTGCCTGGAGCAGGGGGGGTCGTCAGCCCCAGCATTTT.

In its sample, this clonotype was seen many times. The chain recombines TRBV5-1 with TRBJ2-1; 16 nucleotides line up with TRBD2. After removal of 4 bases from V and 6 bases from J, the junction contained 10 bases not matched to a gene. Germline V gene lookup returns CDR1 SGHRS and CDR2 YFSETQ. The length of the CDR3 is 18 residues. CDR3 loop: CASSDPGLAGGLGNEQFF. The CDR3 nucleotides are TGCGCCAGCAGCGACCCGGGACTAGCGGGGGGGCTCGGCAATGAGCAGTTCTTC. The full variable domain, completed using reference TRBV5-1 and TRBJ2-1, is KAGVTQTPRYLIKTRGQQVTLSCSPISGHRSVSWYQQTPGQGLQFLFEYFSETQRNKGNFPGRFSGRQFSNSRSEMNVSTLELGDSALYLCASSDPGLAGGLGNEQFFGPGTRLTVL.

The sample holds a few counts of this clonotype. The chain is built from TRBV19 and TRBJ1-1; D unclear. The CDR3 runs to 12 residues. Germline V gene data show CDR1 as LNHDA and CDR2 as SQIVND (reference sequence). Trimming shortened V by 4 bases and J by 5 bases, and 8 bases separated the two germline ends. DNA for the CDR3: TGTGCCAGTAGTAACCCTGGGACTGAAGCTTTCTTT. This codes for CASSNPGTEAFF.

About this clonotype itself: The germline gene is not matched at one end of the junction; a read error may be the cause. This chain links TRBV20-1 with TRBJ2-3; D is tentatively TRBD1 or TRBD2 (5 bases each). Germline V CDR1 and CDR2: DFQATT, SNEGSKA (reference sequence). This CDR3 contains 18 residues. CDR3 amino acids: CCARAGTAVGVSTDTQYF. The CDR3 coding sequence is TGCTGTGCTAGAGCCGGGACCGCTGTAGGGGTCAGCACAGATACGCAGTATTTT.